These 2 T cell receptor beta chains were all obtained from the same sample, sequenced in a study of OX40 agonist ivuxolimab in advanced cancers. Clones were read by immunoSEQ multiplex PCR, and TCRdb kept only the in-frame ones, dropping some. Altogether 30,000 or so clones are present, 90% to 95% being singletons, with the ten largest covering around a quarter. The material was CD4+ or CD8+ T cells sorted from blood, obtained in a trial of the OX40 agonist ivuxolimab. Every receptor here comes from an adult with an advanced solid tumor such as melanoma, head and neck, liver or kidney cancer.

CDR3 coding DNA: TGTGCCAGCAGCGTAGGGCCGAACACTGAAGCTTTCTTT. Residues: CASSVGPNTEAFF. V usage is TRBV9 and J usage is TRBJ1-1; D not resolved. This CDR3 has 13 amino acids. Germline-derived CDR1 and CDR2 are SGDLS and YYNGEE. Trimming removed 0 bases at V and 1 base at J, with 4 bases between.

By frequency in the sample, this clone is medium-sized (0.01 to 0.1%). This chain connects TRBV29-1 to TRBJ1-3, with D possibly TRBD1 on 5 matching bases. The CDR3 spans 12 residues. Trimming cost V 6 bases and J 1 base, with 7 bases left between them. Germline V CDR1 and CDR2: SQVTM, ANQGSEA. The CDR3 reads CSVGPSGNTIYF. The CDR3 DNA reads TGCAGCGTGGGACCTTCTGGAAACACCATATATTTT.